The source of this T cell receptor (beta chain) is a study of cytomegalovirus exposure and HLA in healthy donors. The donors, nominally healthy at sampling, likely had unrecorded immune exposures. Trimming stripped 9 bases from V and 3 bases from J, with 10 bases between. This CDR3 comprises 12 residues. Germline CDR1 SGHDT, CDR2 YYEEEE. The PCR had 60 Vbeta and 13 Jbeta primers. The repertoire was sequenced with immunoSEQ multiplex PCR; TCRdb's copy has only in-frame clones and lacks some. The profile shows some 110,000 clones, 77% of them singletons. Sequencing used PBMCs. This receptor was obtained from a man aged 50 to 59 in good health and CMV-seropositive. This chain joins TRBV5-6 and TRBJ1-3; D not certain. DNA for the CDR3: TGTGCCACCTCGGGGTTTGGAAACACCATATATTTT. It codes for CATSGFGNTIYF.